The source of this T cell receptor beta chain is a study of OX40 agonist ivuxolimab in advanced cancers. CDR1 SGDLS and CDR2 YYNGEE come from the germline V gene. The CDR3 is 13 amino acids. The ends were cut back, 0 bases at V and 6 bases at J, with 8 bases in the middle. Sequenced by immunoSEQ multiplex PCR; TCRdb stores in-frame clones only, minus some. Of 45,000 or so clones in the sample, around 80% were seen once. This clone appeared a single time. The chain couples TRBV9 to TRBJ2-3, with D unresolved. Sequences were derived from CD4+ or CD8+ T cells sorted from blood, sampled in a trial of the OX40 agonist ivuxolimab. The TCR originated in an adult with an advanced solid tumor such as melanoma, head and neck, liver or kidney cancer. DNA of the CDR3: TGTGCCAGCAGCGTAGAGGTACTCGATACGCAGTATTTT. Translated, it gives CASSVEVLDTQYF.